This T cell receptor beta chain was recorded in a study of T cell responses to AZD1222 COVID-19 vaccine. V gave up 5 bases and J gave up 7 bases; unmatched junction bases: 7. Germline V gene data show CDR1 as SGHTA and CDR2 as FQGTGA. This CDR3 region has 14 residues. Study conclusions and caveats: The study found Spike-specific TCR breadth and depth rose after two AZD1222 doses.

TCRdb's table, derived via immunoSEQ multiplex PCR, lists solely in-frame clones and lacks some. The sample has 150,000 to 200,000 clones; roughly 92% are singletons. A remark on this clone: The target antigen is unknown.

V is TRBV7-3 and J is TRBJ2-2; 7 positions match TRBD2. The clonotype was recovered from an adult who received the MenACWY meningococcal vaccine as a control. This specimen consisted of peripheral blood, obtained 28 days after the second dose of the MenACWY control vaccine. As DNA, the CDR3 is TGTGCCAGCAGCAACCAGCGGGATGGCGGGGAGCTGTTTTTT. Translation gives CASSNQRDGGELFF.